A selection of T cell receptor beta chains follows, all from one sample in a study of blood T cells in healthy people across ages. One entry per CDR3 protein results from TCRdb running MiXCR on the 5' RACE reads. The table lists some 1.4 million distinct CDR3 sequences, 42% of them singletons, with 7.9% in the top ten. Input material: blood. These receptors were collected from a woman aged 18-29 years in good health. Each CDR3 is given with its conserved first and last residue. The D gene is left open where the match is weak. Part of the rows lack a size; the others show once, few, many or a class for expanded clones.

TRBD1 TRBJ2-1 TRBV6-1 - CASKETGFLYNEQFF TGTGCCAGCAAAGAGACAGGGTTCCTATACAATGAGCAGTTCTTC
TRBD1 TRBJ1-1 TRBV10-3 - CAIRQGAGGTEAFF TGTGCCATCCGACAGGGGGCTGGAGGCACTGAAGCTTTCTTT
- TRBJ1-2 TRBV7-9 - CASSRINDPTIPHGYTF TGTGCCAGCAGCCGGATCAATGACCCTACTATCCCCCATGGCTACACCTTC
- TRBJ2-3 TRBV6-1 - CASSRGSTETQYF TGTGCCAGCAGTAGGGGAAGCACAGAGACGCAGTATTTT
TRBD2 TRBJ2-5 TRBV6-1 - CASSPEISPRLAVETQYF TGTGCCAGCAGTCCCGAAATATCACCTAGACTAGCCGTGGAGACCCAGTACTTC
TRBD2 TRBJ2-1 TRBV20-1 - CSVGGSGYNEQFF TGCAGTGTCGGCGGGAGCGGTTACAATGAGCAGTTCTTC
- TRBJ1-2 TRBV2 - CASSEGPGINYGYTF TGTGCCAGCAGTGAAGGGCCAGGGATTAACTATGGCTACACCTTC
TRBD2 TRBJ2-1 TRBV29-1 few CSGLRGTGGHNEQFF TGCAGCGGCCTCCGAGGGACGGGGGGTCACAATGAGCAGTTCTTC
TRBD1 TRBJ2-5 TRBV12-3/TRBV12-4 few CASSPTGAGEQYF TGTGCCAGCAGTCCTACAGGGGCAGGGGAGCAGTACTTC
TRBD1 TRBJ2-7 TRBV2 few CASSEYDRVYYEQYF TGTGCCAGCAGTGAATACGACAGGGTCTACTACGAGCAGTACTTC
TRBD1 TRBJ1-4 TRBV28 - CASSIYPQGWEEKLFF TGTGCCAGCAGTATCTACCCACAGGGGTGGGAAGAAAAACTGTTTTTT
- TRBJ2-5 TRBV2 - CASSDASNEQYF TGTGCCAGCAGTGACGCGAGCAATGAGCAGTACTTC
- TRBJ2-1 TRBV6-6 - CASSYSFELPSYNEQFF TGTGCCAGCAGTTACTCGTTCGAACTCCCCTCCTACAATGAGCAGTTCTTC
TRBD2 TRBJ2-5 TRBV5-4 few CASSPWTSGRVGETQYF TGTGCCAGCAGCCCGTGGACTAGCGGGAGGGTTGGGGAGACCCAGTACTTC
TRBD2 TRBJ2-1 TRBV20-1 - CSAFSAGLAGGPVANEQFF TGCAGTGCCTTCTCCGCGGGACTAGCGGGAGGGCCGGTAGCCAATGAGCAGTTCTTC
- TRBJ1-5 TRBV7-8 - CASSLEAPRTARYSNQPQHF TGTGCCAGCAGCTTAGAAGCTCCGAGGACAGCGAGATATAGCAATCAGCCCCAGCATTTT
TRBD1 TRBJ2-4 TRBV7-9 - CASSYPGTGENIQYF TGTGCCAGCAGCTACCCCGGGACAGGAGAAAACATTCAGTACTTC
TRBD2 TRBJ2-7 TRBV20-1 - CSARDTVAGRGYEQYF TGCAGTGCTAGAGATACCGTAGCGGGGAGGGGCTACGAGCAGTACTTC
TRBD2 TRBJ2-3 TRBV12-3/TRBV12-4 few CASTPSGRTDTQYF TGTGCCAGCACTCCTAGCGGCCGCACAGATACGCAGTATTTT
- TRBJ1-2 TRBV6-1 - CASSEALKQGGYTF TGTGCCAGCAGTGAAGCTTTGAAACAGGGTGGCTACACCTTC
- TRBJ2-1 TRBV7-2 - CASSSGPGVEYNEQFF TGTGCCAGCAGTTCGGGACCTGGCGTGGAGTACAATGAGCAGTTCTTC
TRBD1 TRBJ1-1 TRBV28 - CASSFRNRGTTEAFF TGTGCCAGCAGTTTCCGAAACAGGGGAACCACTGAAGCTTTCTTT
- TRBJ1-1 TRBV28 few CASYLSTEAFF TGTGCCAGCTATTTGAGCACTGAAGCTTTCTTT
- TRBJ1-1 TRBV7-9 - CASSLLAGPEAFF TGTGCCAGCAGCTTACTGGCGGGCCCTGAAGCTTTCTTT
- TRBJ1-1 TRBV7-8 - CASSVGVPEAFF TGTGCCAGCAGCGTGGGGGTCCCTGAAGCTTTCTTT
TRBD2 TRBJ2-1 TRBV20-1 - CSARNSDSGNPQFF TGCAGTGCTAGAAATAGTGATAGCGGGAACCCGCAGTTCTTC
TRBD2 TRBJ2-1 TRBV3-1 few CASSQEGLVYNEQFF TGTGCCAGCAGCCAAGAGGGACTAGTATACAATGAGCAGTTCTTC
TRBD1 TRBJ2-6 TRBV20-1 - CSARTGVLVNVLTF TGCAGTGCCCGGACAGGTGTCTTGGTCAACGTCCTGACTTTC
- TRBJ2-6 TRBV20-1 - CSARDRATSWANVLTF TGCAGTGCTAGAGATCGGGCTACATCTTGGGCCAACGTCCTGACTTTC
TRBD1 TRBJ1-1 TRBV5-1 - CASSPDRVGALNTEAFF TGCGCCAGCAGCCCGGACAGGGTCGGAGCTCTGAACACTGAAGCTTTCTTT
TRBD2 TRBJ2-3 TRBV20-1 - CSASSGGTTDTQYF TGCAGTGCTAGTAGCGGGGGGACCACAGATACGCAGTATTTT
TRBD2 TRBJ2-5 TRBV10-3 few CAISGSGGSGETQYF TGTGCCATCAGTGGTAGCGGGGGGTCTGGAGAGACCCAGTACTTC
- TRBJ1-5 TRBV20-1 few CSAPVLGSNQPQHF TGCAGTGCACCGGTACTAGGGAGCAATCAGCCCCAGCATTTT
- TRBJ2-3 TRBV4-1 - CASSPPGGGQPTDTQYF TGCGCCAGCAGCCCACCTGGAGGTGGTCAGCCCACAGATACGCAGTATTTT
TRBD1 TRBJ2-5 TRBV28 few CASSEIRDRLSGEQYF TGTGCCAGCAGTGAAATCCGGGACAGGCTATCGGGGGAGCAGTACTTC
- TRBJ2-1 TRBV25-1 - CASSGGVPSYNEQFF TGTGCCAGCAGTGGCGGGGTTCCCTCCTACAATGAGCAGTTCTTC
TRBD2 TRBJ2-1 TRBV7-9 - CASSLSAGLSSYNEQFF TGTGCCAGCAGCTTAAGCGCGGGACTAAGCTCCTACAATGAGCAGTTCTTC
TRBD2 TRBJ2-3 TRBV19 - CASSRGLAETDTQYF TGTGCCAGTAGTAGAGGACTAGCGGAGACAGATACGCAGTATTTT
TRBD1 TRBJ2-7 TRBV24-1 - CATQGQGDYEQYF TGTGCCACCCAAGGACAGGGGGACTACGAGCAGTACTTC
TRBD1 TRBJ1-2 TRBV28 - CASTLLDRVYGYTF TGTGCCAGCACCCTTTTGGACAGGGTATACGGCTACACCTTC
- TRBJ2-2 TRBV7-3 - CASSAHPNTRELFF TGTGCCAGCAGCGCCCATCCAAACACCAGGGAGCTGTTTTTT